This T cell receptor (beta chain) was observed in a study of blood T cell repertoires in COVID-19. Study context: Collection of acute and convalescent COVID-19 samples took place in the United States, Italy and Spain. Sources were T cells, B-cell-depleted T cells, or PBMCs; the material itself was cDNA or gDNA.

Clinical history reported by participants formed the basis on which cohorts were assigned. Recovery among Cohort 3 donors was established by two negative PCRs, clearance, or symptom resolution. TCRdb's table, derived via immunoSEQ multiplex PCR, lists solely in-frame clones and lacks some. The sample has about 320,000 clones; 85% to 90% are singletons. The CDR3 sequence is 13 residues long. The germline V gene encodes CDR1 MNHEY and CDR2 SMNVEV (reference sequence). V lost 6 bases to trimming and J lost 2 bases; unmatched junction nucleotides: 3. The receptor was derived from a woman younger than 30 who had recovered from COVID-19. The sequenced material came from PBMCs or T cells enriched from blood (not recorded which). The chain employs TRBV27 and TRBJ2-5; TRBD1 matches at 7 bases. The CDR3 nucleotides are TGTGCCAGCAGCCGGGACAGACAAGAGACCCAGTACTTC. Translating gives CASSRDRQETQYF.